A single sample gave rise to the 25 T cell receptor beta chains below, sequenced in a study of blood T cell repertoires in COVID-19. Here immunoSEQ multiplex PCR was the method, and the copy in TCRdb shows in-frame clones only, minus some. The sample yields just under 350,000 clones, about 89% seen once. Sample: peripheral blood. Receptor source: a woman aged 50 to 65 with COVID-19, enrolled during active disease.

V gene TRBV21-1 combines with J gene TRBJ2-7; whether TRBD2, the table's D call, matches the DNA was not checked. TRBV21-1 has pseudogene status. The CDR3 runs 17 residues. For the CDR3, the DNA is TGTGCCAGCAGCAAGCCTCCCGGGAAGCGGGAGTTCGACGAGCAGTACTTC. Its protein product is CASSKPPGKREFDEQYF.

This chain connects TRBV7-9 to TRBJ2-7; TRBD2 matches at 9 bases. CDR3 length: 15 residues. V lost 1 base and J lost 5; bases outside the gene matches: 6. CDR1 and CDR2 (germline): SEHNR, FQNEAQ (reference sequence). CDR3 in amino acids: CASSLVAGVGDEQYF. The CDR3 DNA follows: TGTGCCAGCAGCTTAGTAGCGGGAGTAGGGGACGAGCAGTACTTC.

The CDR3 sequence: CASSQVQNEQFF. The CDR3 DNA sequence: TGTGCCAGCAGCCAAGTCCAGAATGAGCAGTTCTTC. The chain recombines TRBV3-1 (or the pseudogene TRBV3-2) with TRBJ2-1; no clear D. The CDR3 runs 12 residues. Germline V gives CDR1 LGHDT, CDR2 YNNKEL (reference sequence). V lost 1 base to trimming and J lost 7 bases, with 5 bases between them.

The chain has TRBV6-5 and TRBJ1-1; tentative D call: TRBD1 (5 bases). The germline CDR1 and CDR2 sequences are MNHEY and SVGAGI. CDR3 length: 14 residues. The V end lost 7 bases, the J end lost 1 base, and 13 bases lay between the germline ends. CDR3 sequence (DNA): TGTGCCAGCAAACGGGACTGGGGGAACACTGAAGCTTTCTTT. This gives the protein CASKRDWGNTEAFF.

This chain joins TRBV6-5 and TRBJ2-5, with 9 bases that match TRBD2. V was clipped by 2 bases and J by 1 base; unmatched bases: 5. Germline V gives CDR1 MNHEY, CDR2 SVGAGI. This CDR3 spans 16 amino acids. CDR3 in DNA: TGTGCCAGCAGTTACGGGACTAGCCGCCCCCAAGAGACCCAGTACTTC. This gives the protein CASSYGTSRPQETQYF.

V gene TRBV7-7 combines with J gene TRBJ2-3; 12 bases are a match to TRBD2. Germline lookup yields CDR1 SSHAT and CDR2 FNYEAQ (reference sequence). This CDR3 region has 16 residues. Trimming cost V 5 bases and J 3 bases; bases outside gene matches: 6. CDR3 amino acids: CASSPPSGRATDTQYF. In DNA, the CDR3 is TGTGCCAGCAGCCCGCCTAGCGGGAGGGCGACAGATACGCAGTATTTT.

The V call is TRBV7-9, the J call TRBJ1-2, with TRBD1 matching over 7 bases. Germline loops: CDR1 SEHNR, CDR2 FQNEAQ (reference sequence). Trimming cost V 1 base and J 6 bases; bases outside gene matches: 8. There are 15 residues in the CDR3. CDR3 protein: CASSLDPTGNNGYTF. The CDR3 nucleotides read TGTGCCAGCAGCTTAGACCCGACAGGGAATAATGGCTACACCTTC. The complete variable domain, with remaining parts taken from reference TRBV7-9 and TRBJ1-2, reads DTGVSQNPRHKITKRGQNVTFRCDPISEHNRLYWYRQTLGQGPEFLTYFQNEAQLEKSRLLSDRFSAERPKGSFSTLEIQRTEQGDSAMYLCASSLDPTGNNGYTFGSGTRLTVV.

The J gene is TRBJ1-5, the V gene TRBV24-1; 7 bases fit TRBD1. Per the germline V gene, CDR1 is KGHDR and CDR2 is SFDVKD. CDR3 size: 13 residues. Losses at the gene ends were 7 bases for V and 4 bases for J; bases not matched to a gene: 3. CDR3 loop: CATSRGTNQPQHF. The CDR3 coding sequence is TGTGCCACCAGCAGGGGGACAAATCAGCCCCAGCATTTT.

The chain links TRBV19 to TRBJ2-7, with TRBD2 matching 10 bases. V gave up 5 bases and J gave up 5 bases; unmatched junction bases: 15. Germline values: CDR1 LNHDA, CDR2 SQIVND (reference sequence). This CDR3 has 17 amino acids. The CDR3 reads CASSPTRLAGVLNEQYF. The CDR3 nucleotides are TGTGCCAGTAGTCCCACTCGACTAGCGGGCGTCCTCAACGAGCAGTACTTC.

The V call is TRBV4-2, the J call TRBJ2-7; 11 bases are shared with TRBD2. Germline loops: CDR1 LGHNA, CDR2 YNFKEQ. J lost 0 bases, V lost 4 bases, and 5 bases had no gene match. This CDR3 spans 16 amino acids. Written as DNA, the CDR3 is TGTGCCAGCAGCCTCGGACTAGCGGGCTCCTCCTACGAGCAGTACTTC. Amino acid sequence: CASSLGLAGSSYEQYF.

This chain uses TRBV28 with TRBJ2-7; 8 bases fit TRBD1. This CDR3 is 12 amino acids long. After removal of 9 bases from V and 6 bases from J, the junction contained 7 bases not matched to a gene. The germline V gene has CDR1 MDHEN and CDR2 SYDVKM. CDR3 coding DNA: TGTGCCAGTACCCCCGACAGGGGCGAGCAGTACTTC. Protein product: CASTPDRGEQYF. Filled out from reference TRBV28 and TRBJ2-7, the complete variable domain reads DVKVTQSSRYLVKRTGEKVFLECVQDMDHENMFWYRQDPGLGLRLIYFSYDVKMKEKGDIPEGYSVSREKKERFSLILESASTNQTSMYLCASTPDRGEQYFGPGTRLTVT.

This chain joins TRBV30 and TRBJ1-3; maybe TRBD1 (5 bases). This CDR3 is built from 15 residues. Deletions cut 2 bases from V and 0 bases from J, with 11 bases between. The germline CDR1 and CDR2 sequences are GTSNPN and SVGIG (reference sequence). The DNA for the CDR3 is TGTGCCTGGAGTATGGGGGGGAGCTCTGGAAACACCATATATTTT. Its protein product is CAWSMGGSSGNTIYF.

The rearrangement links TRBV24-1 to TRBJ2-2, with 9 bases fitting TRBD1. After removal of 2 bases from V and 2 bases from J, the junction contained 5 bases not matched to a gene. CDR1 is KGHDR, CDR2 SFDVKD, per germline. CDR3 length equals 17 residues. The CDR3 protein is CATSDSPGQGNTGELFF. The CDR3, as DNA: TGTGCCACCAGTGATTCCCCGGGACAGGGAAACACCGGGGAGCTGTTTTTT.

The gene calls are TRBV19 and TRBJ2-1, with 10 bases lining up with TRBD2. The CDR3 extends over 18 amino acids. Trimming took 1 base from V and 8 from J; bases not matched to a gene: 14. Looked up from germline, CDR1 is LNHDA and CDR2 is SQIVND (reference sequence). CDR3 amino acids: CASSIGGRLAGAMYEQFF. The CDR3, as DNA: TGTGCCAGTAGTATAGGAGGGCGTCTAGCGGGAGCTATGTATGAGCAGTTCTTC.

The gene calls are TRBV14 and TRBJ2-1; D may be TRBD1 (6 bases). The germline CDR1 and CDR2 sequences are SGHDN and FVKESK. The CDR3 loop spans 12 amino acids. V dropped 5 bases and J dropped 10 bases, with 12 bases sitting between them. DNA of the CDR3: TGTGCCAGCAGCGTACAGGGATACGAGCAGTTCTTC. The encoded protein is CASSVQGYEQFF.

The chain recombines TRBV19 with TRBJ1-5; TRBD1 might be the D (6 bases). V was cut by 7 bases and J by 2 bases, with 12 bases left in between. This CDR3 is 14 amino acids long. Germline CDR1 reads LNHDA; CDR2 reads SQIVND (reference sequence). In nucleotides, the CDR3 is TGTGCCAGTAAAGTTGGGGGCGGCAATCAGCCCCAGCATTTT. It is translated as CASKVGGGNQPQHF.

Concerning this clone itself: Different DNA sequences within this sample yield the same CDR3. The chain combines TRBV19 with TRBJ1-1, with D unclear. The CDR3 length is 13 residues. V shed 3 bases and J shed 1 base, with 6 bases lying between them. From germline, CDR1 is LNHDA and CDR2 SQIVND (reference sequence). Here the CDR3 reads CASSIQENTEAFF. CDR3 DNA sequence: TGTGCCAGTAGTATCCAGGAGAACACTGAAGCTTTCTTT.

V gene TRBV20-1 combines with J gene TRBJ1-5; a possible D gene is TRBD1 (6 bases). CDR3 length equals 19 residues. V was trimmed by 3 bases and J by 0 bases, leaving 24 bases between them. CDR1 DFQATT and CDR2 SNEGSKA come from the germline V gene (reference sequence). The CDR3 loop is CSASEAGRGGGYSNQPQHF. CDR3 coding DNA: TGCAGTGCTAGTGAGGCAGGGCGAGGGGGGGGATATAGCAATCAGCCCCAGCATTTT.

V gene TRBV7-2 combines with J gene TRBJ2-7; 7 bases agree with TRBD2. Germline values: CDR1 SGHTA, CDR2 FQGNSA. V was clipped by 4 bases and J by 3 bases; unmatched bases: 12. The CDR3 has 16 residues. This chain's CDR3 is CASSSEPAGALYEQYF. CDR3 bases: TGTGCCAGCAGCTCAGAACCGGCGGGAGCTCTCTACGAGCAGTACTTC.

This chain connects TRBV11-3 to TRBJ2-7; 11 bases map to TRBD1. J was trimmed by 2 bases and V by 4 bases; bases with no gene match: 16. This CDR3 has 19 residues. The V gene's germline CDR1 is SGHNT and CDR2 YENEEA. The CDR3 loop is CASSSGVVGQGAPAYEQYF. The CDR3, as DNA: TGTGCCAGCAGCTCCGGGGTCGTCGGACAGGGGGCCCCCGCCTACGAGCAGTACTTC.

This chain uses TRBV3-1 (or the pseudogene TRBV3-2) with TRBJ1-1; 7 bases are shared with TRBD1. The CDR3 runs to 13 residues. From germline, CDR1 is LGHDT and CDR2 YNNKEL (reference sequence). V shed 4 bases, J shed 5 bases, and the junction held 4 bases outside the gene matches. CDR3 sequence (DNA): TGTGCCAGCAGCCGCGACAGGGCGACTGAAGCTTTCTTT. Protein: CASSRDRATEAFF.

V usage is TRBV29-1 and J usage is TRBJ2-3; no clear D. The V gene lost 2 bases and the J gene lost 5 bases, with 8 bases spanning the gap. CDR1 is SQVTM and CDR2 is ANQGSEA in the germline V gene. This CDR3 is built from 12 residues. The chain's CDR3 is CSVELIGDTQYF. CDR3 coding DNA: TGCAGCGTTGAATTGATCGGAGATACGCAGTATTTT.

CDR3 loop: CASTQDRLNEQFF. CDR3 DNA: TGCGCCAGCACCCAAGACAGACTCAATGAGCAGTTCTTC. The chain couples TRBV5-1 to TRBJ2-1, with a tentative D call TRBD1 (5 bases). This CDR3 is 13 amino acids long. Germline loops: CDR1 SGHRS, CDR2 YFSETQ. The V gene lost 6 bases and the J gene lost 6 bases, with 13 bases spanning the gap.

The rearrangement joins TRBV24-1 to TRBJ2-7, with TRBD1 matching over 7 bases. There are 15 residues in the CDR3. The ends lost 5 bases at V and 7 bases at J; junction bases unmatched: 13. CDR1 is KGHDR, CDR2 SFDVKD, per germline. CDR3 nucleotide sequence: TGTGCCACCAGTGGGGCGGACAGGAGCGTTGGGGAGCAGTACTTC. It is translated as CATSGADRSVGEQYF.

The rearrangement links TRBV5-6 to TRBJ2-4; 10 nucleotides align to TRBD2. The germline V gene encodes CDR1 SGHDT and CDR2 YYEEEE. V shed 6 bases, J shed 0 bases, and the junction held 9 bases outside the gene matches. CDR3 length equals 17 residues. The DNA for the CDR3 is TGTGCCAGCACGAAAGGACTAGCGGTTTTAGCCAAAAACATTCAGTACTTC. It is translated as CASTKGLAVLAKNIQYF.